This passage covers 30 T cell receptor beta chains from one sample sequenced in a study of tumor-infiltrating lymphocytes in primary liver carcinoma. Unsorted whole blood supplied the blood RNA, and germline DNA was isolated too. The input was 500 ng total RNA; TCR beta cDNA was made from it with a constant-region primer. Three nested multiplex PCR rounds of slightly modified ARM-PCR generated TCR beta libraries. With TRBV1-TRBV30 forward primers and a C-beta reverse primer, the first two PCR rounds were run for approximately 10 cycles each. TCRdb passed the multiplex PCR reads through MiXCR, listing each CDR3 protein once. In the table there are 320,000 or so distinct CDR3 sequences, less than 75% of which are singletons. The sequenced sample consisted of peripheral blood. The receptors were gathered from a man aged 40-49 years with primary liver carcinoma and hepatitis B virus infection.

Remarks on this clonotype: Germline is not matched at one junction end, which may reflect a read error. The chain couples TRBV10-3 to TRBJ2-5; D unresolved. The CDR3 is 11 residues long. Per the germline V gene, CDR1 is ENHRY and CDR2 is SYGVKD. The CDR3 DNA follows: TGTGCCATCAGTGGAGGAGAGGCCCAGTACTTC. Translated: CAISGGEAQYF.

Note on this clonotype: This sequence may be a read error, since a much larger clone differs from it by one base. CDR3 nucleotides: TGTGCCTGCAGCCGAGGGGTGGGGGGCGACCAAGAGACCCAGTACTTC. This translates into CACSRGVGGDQETQYF. The chain recombines TRBV11-2 with TRBJ2-5, with D perhaps matching TRBD1 or TRBD2 (6 bases each). The germline V gene encodes CDR1 SGHAT and CDR2 FQNNGV. The length of the CDR3 is 16 residues.

A remark on this clonotype: This is likely a read error, given that the CDR3 carries no conserved phenylalanine or tryptophan at its end. The CDR3 reads CSAPGWSGRASDTQYL. The CDR3 nucleotides are TGCAGTGCGCCTGGGTGGAGTGGGAGGGCATCAGATACGCAGTATTTA. The chain employs TRBV20-1 and TRBJ2-3; TRBD2 matches at 7 bases. Germline CDR1 reads DFQATT; CDR2 reads SNEGSKA (reference sequence). This CDR3 region has 16 residues. J lost 4 bases, V lost 6 bases, and 16 bases had no gene match.

Notes on this clonotype: Its ends do not fully match the called genes, so a read error is possible. The chain links TRBV6-1 to TRBJ1-1; TRBD1 aligns across 8 bases. The CDR3 spans 13 residues. CDR1 is MNHNS, CDR2 SASEGT, per germline. The CDR3 DNA follows: TGTGCCGTCCAGGGGGCGATGAACAGTGAAGCTCTCTTT. This encodes CAVQGAMNSEALF.

A word on this clonotype: The germline gene is not matched at one end of the junction; a read error may be the cause. The genes are TRBV11-3 and TRBJ2-5; 7 bases align to TRBD2. Looked up from germline, CDR1 is SGHNT and CDR2 is YENEEA. There are 14 residues in the CDR3. The CDR3 DNA follows: TGTGCCCGCAGCCCGGGATTAGCGGGAGAGACCCAGTACTTC. This sequence encodes CARSPGLAGETQYF.

A note on this clonotype: The junction and the germline gene differ at one end; a read error may be behind it. The chain carries TRBV6-1 and TRBJ2-1; D is unclear. The CDR3 sequence is 10 residues long. Germline lookup yields CDR1 MNHNS and CDR2 SASEGT. CDR3: CAGSYNEHFF. The CDR3 nucleotides read TGTGCCGGCAGCTACAATGAGCATTTCTTC.

As for this clonotype: This may be a read error: a much more frequent sequence differs by one nucleotide. No conserved phenylalanine or tryptophan is present at the end of the CDR3, so a read error is the likely explanation. The rearrangement links TRBV5-6 to TRBJ2-7; D is undetermined. Germline V gene lookup returns CDR1 SGHDT and CDR2 YYEEEE. With 0 bases removed from V and 1 base from J, the gap between germline ends came to 8 bases. This CDR3 is built from 14 residues. For the CDR3, the DNA is TGTGCCAGCAGCTTGGGAGCAGGTTCCTACGAGCAGTACTTG. It is translated as CASSLGAGSYEQYL.

The sample holds many counts of this clonotype. The chain links TRBV5-5 to TRBJ2-2; no firm D call. The CDR3 extends over 18 amino acids. Trimming removed 3 bases at V and 0 bases at J, with 18 bases between. Germline-derived CDR1 and CDR2 are SGHKS and YYEKEE (reference sequence). In DNA, the CDR3 is TGTGCCAGCAGCTGGAACCTAGGTGGGGAAACGAACACCGGGGAGCTGTTTTTT. It is translated as CASSWNLGGETNTGELFF.

A remark on this clonotype: At one end the junction does not follow the germline gene, possibly because of a read error. The chain links TRBV29-1 to TRBJ2-5, with D perhaps TRBD2 (6 bases). This CDR3 contains 13 residues. Germline V CDR1 and CDR2: SQVTM, ANQGSEA. The CDR3 protein is CRVMTSGGETQNF. DNA for the CDR3: TGCAGAGTTATGACGTCTGGCGGGGAGACCCAGAACTTC.

The rearrangement joins TRBV5-4 to TRBJ1-1; 9 bases fit TRBD1. Per the germline V gene, CDR1 is SGHNT and CDR2 is YYREEE (reference sequence). The CDR3 sequence is 14 residues long. V was pared by 6 bases and J by 9 bases, with 12 bases of the junction left unmatched. The CDR3, as DNA: TGTGCCAGCAACAACCCGGGACAGGGACGACAAGCTTTCTTT. Its protein is CASNNPGQGRQAFF.

As to this clonotype: Because it lacks the conserved phenylalanine or tryptophan at the end, this CDR3 is likely a read error. The rearrangement uses TRBV12-3 or TRBV12-4 and TRBJ2-2; D ambiguous. This CDR3 contains 15 residues. The V end lost 3 bases, the J end lost 0 bases, and 8 bases lay between the germline ends. The CDR3 DNA reads as TGTGCCAGCAGTTTGAACAGAGCGAACACCGGGGAGCTGTTTTCT. The encoded protein is CASSLNRANTGELFS.

The gene calls are TRBV20-1 and TRBJ1-1; TRBD1 aligns across 7 bases. Germline V gene lookup returns CDR1 DFQATT and CDR2 SNEGSKA (reference sequence). V lost 2 bases and J lost 2; bases outside the gene matches: 5. CDR3 length: 14 amino acids. The CDR3 loop reads CSARWRGRNTEAFF. In nucleotides, the CDR3 is TGCAGTGCTAGATGGAGGGGGCGCAACACTGAAGCTTTCTTT.

This clonotype was seen only a few times. This chain joins TRBV28 and TRBJ1-2; D remains unclear. Per germline, CDR1 MDHEN and CDR2 SYDVKM. The CDR3 has 12 amino acids. The V end was cut by 7 bases, the J end by 9 bases, with 15 bases between. The CDR3 reads CASIARTDSYTF. The CDR3 DNA reads TGTGCCAGCATCGCCCGGACGGATAGCTACACCTTC.

Notes on this clonotype: One junction end does not reproduce the germline sequence, and a read error may be involved. The chain joins TRBV11-1 to TRBJ2-7; 12 positions agree with TRBD2. The CDR3 length is 14 residues. Germline CDR1 is SGHAT and CDR2 is FQDESV (reference sequence). CDR3: CTSSLLAGGPEQYF. The DNA of the CDR3 is TGTACCAGCAGCTTACTAGCGGGGGGCCCCGAGCAGTACTTC. The full variable domain, in which reference TRBV11-1 and TRBJ2-7 provide the parts outside the CDR3, is EAEVAQSPRYKITEKSQAVAFWCDPISGHATLYWYRQILGQGPELLVQFQDESVVDDSQLPKDRFSAERLKGVDSTLKIQPAELGDSAMYLCTSSLLAGGPEQYFGPGTRLTVT.

This clonotype showed up many times. V and J are TRBV10-3 and TRBJ1-1; 8 bases fit TRBD1. The ends lost 9 bases at V and 5 bases at J; junction bases unmatched: 11. This CDR3 region has 14 residues. CDR1 is ENHRY and CDR2 is SYGVKD in the germline V gene. The CDR3 spells CAIRLDRGGTEAFF. Written as DNA, the CDR3 is TGTGCCATTAGACTTGACAGGGGAGGAACTGAAGCTTTCTTT.

To note about this clonotype: Sequence at one end of the junction differs from germline and may be a read error. CDR3 in DNA: TGTGTCAGCACCCCCCAGGGAAGCTCCTACGAGCAGTACTTC. It encodes CVSTPQGSSYEQYF. The chain employs TRBV28 and TRBJ2-7; D might be TRBD1 (5 bases). This CDR3 spans 14 amino acids. Germline CDR1 MDHEN, CDR2 SYDVKM.

Concerning this clonotype: Germline and junction disagree at one end, which may indicate a read error. V gene TRBV11-1 combines with J gene TRBJ2-7; D is ambiguous. The length of the CDR3 is 15 residues. Germline V gene data show CDR1 as SGHAT and CDR2 as FQDESV (reference sequence). Written as DNA, the CDR3 is TGTGCCAGCAGCTTATGCAGGTTCGGCTCCTACGAGCAATACTTC. As protein: CASSLCRFGSYEQYF.

At least ten counts were recorded for this clonotype. This chain links TRBV6-2 or TRBV6-3 with TRBJ2-5; 9 bases map to TRBD1. There are 14 residues in the CDR3. Germline CDR1 is MNHEY and CDR2 is SVGEGT. The junction had 9 bases not matched to a gene; V was cut back by 6 bases and J by 7 bases. CDR3 nucleotides: TGTGCCAGCAGCTTAGGACAGGGGACAAGGACCCAGTACTTC. Amino acids: CASSLGQGTRTQYF.

This clonotype came up a few times. The chain uses TRBV7-9 and TRBJ2-7, with D possibly called TRBD1 or TRBD2 (5 bases each). V lost 3 bases, J lost 0 bases, and 9 bases lay in between. CDR1 and CDR2 from the germline V gene are SEHNR and FQNEAQ (reference sequence). There are 14 residues in the CDR3. DNA for the CDR3: TGTGCCAGCAGCTTTGGGGGTAGCTCCTACGAGCAGTACTTC. This encodes CASSFGGSSYEQYF.

About this clonotype: Since a much larger clone is just one base distant, this may be a read error. This sequence joins TRBV29-1 and TRBJ2-3; maybe TRBD1 (5 bases). V was trimmed by 7 bases and J by 1 base, leaving 18 bases between them. The CDR3 has 15 residues. The germline CDR1 and CDR2 sequences are SQVTM and ANQGSEA. The CDR3 region has the DNA TGCAGCGCACCCCTTTCGCAGGGCTGCACAGATACGCAGTATTTT. This gives the protein CSAPLSQGCTDTQYF.

Note on this clonotype: Since the CDR3 does not end with the conserved phenylalanine or tryptophan, this likely comes from a read error. Written as DNA, the CDR3 is TGTGCCAGCACAACGACAGAGGGCGCCTCCTACGAGCAGTACTTA. Its protein product is CASTTTEGASYEQYL. J is TRBJ2-7 and V is TRBV11-2, with D possibly called TRBD1 or TRBD2 (5 bases each). Germline CDR1 and CDR2: SGHAT and FQNNGV. The CDR3 extends over 15 amino acids. V was trimmed by 7 bases and J by 0 bases, leaving 16 bases between them.

This clonotype was counted a few times. The DNA for the CDR3 is TGTGCCAGCAGCTTAGTGCGGACTAACATTGGGGAGCTGTTTTTT. It yields the protein CASSLVRTNIGELFF. The chain couples TRBV11-2 to TRBJ2-2; perhaps TRBD2 as D (6 bases). This CDR3 has 15 residues. Trimming removed 1 base from V and 8 bases from J, with 14 bases in between. CDR1 and CDR2 (germline): SGHAT, FQNNGV.

This clonotype was seen at least ten times. The CDR3 reads CASSYSPGQGNQPQHF. Written as DNA, the CDR3 is TGTGCCAGCAGTTACTCTCCGGGACAGGGCAATCAGCCCCAGCATTTT. This chain uses TRBV6-5 with TRBJ1-5; 8 bases align to TRBD1. V was pared by 0 bases and J by 2 bases, with 3 bases of the junction left unmatched. This CDR3 comprises 16 residues. From germline, CDR1 is MNHEY and CDR2 SVGAGI.

The rearrangement uses TRBV11-2 and TRBJ2-3; D may be TRBD1 (7 bases). This CDR3 comprises 15 residues. CDR1 is SGHAT, CDR2 FQNNGV, per germline. V was shortened by 5 bases and J by 5 bases, with 17 bases between the two germline ends. Here the CDR3 DNA reads TGTGCCAGCAGCATACGACAGGGACTGAGAGATACGCAGTATTTT. Its translation: CASSIRQGLRDTQYF.

As to this clonotype: This may come from a read error, since a much larger clone is one base off. The chain is built from TRBV12-3 or TRBV12-4 and TRBJ1-4; D not resolved. This CDR3 contains 13 residues. Trimming stripped 4 bases from V and 5 bases from J, with 8 bases between. CDR3 residues: CASSCKQNEKLFF. CDR3 DNA: TGTGCCAGCAGTTGTAAGCAGAATGAAAAACTGTTTTTT.

Of note for this clonotype: With a much larger clone just one base away, this may be a read error. The chain combines TRBV6-5 with TRBJ2-3, with D perhaps matching TRBD1 or TRBD2 (5 bases each). The V and J ends lost 7 bases and 5 bases respectively, with 10 bases between them. The CDR3 spans 12 residues. The germline gives CDR1 MNHEY, CDR2 SVGAGI. The CDR3 region is CASIGTVDTQYF. The CDR3 region has the DNA TGTGCCAGCATAGGGACCGTAGATACGCAGTATTTT.

Details on this clonotype: A read error may produce the germline difference seen at one junction end. This sequence joins TRBV12-3 or TRBV12-4 and TRBJ1-5; D is perhaps TRBD1 (6 bases). The CDR3 length is 14 residues. The CDR3 DNA is TGTGCCAGCACCCAGACACAGGGAGGTCAGCCCCTGCATTTC. Amino acid sequence: CASTQTQGGQPLHF.

A note on this clonotype: Its ends do not fully match the called genes, so a read error is possible. The DNA for the CDR3 is TGTGCCGGCAGCTTGGGCGGGTTGGAGCGGGGGCGTCAGTACTTC. As protein: CAGSLGGLERGRQYF. V gene TRBV5-4 combines with J gene TRBJ2-7; 8 nucleotides line up with TRBD2. Per germline, CDR1 SGHNT and CDR2 YYREEE (reference sequence). This CDR3 region has 15 residues.

This clonotype was found a few times. V gene TRBV10-3 combines with J gene TRBJ2-2, with unresolved D. CDR1 and CDR2 (germline): ENHRY, SYGVKD. The V end was cut by 6 bases, the J end by 0 bases, with 11 bases between. The length of the CDR3 is 15 residues. This CDR3 reads CAISGEYANTGELFF. The CDR3 coding sequence is TGTGCCATCAGCGGCGAGTACGCGAACACCGGGGAGCTGTTTTTT.

The sample holds many counts of this clonotype. The chain is built from TRBV5-4 and TRBJ2-5; D gene unclear. CDR1 SGHNT and CDR2 YYREEE come from the germline V gene (reference sequence). V shed 1 base and J shed 4 bases, with 5 bases lying between them. There are 12 residues in the CDR3. DNA for the CDR3: TGTGCCAGCAGCTTGTTTCTAGAGACCCAGTACTTC. Encoded protein: CASSLFLETQYF.